Listed below are T cell receptor beta chains from one sample, sequenced in a study of PD-L1 blockade in urothelial cancer. Measured with immunoSEQ multiplex PCR; TCRdb has only the in-frame clones, and not every one. The table records under 55,000 clones, roughly 90% of them present only once. The sample in question was PBMCs, obtained around atezolizumab (anti-PD-L1) treatment. The receptors were gathered from a donor at least 40 years old with urothelial cancer. The CDR3 runs from the conserved cysteine through the conserved F or W.

V gene | CDR3 protein
TRBV6-5 | CASSYAPGTATYEQYF
TRBV4-3 | CASSQDRGPGNTIYF
TRBV2 | CASRGAREQFF
TRBV5-6 | CASRSGTSGSIGSYNEQFF
TRBV5-6 | CASTREGGPYEQYF
TRBV19 | CATGHRLDEKLFF
TRBV7-2 | CASSSHRYQPQHF
TRBV9 | CASSVGPSGENEQFF
TRBV6-5 | CASRRVVNTEAFF
TRBV7-3 | CASSLGQGMGNEQFF
TRBV6-5 | CASRPGSAAGAQQYF
TRBV12-1 | CASSLLGGGSEAFF
TRBV4-2 | CASSPNAASGDYGYTF
TRBV7-9 | CASNLAGGGQETQYF
TRBV10-3 | CAIRPGTAAYEQYF
TRBV19 | CASRLLPGTKQYF
TRBV5-1 | CASSLPQGVANEKLFF
TRBV7-2 | CASSSTDTQYF
TRBV7-2 | CASSFGWTGQPQHF
TRBV5-1 | CASSPRTPNTGELFF
TRBV5-8 | CASGTGDTGELFF
TRBV6-1 | CASSEFEVRDTQYF
TRBV4-3 | CASSQDPLAGGSDTQYF
TRBV18 | CASSPGPTYRAEAFF
TRBV28 | CASSLALGGWQPQHF
TRBV19 | CASSASGGSTDTQYF
TRBV27 | CASRASGHPNTEAFF
TRBV5-4 | CASSTEGGGGYTF
TRBV27 | CASSFGGSGELFF
TRBV5-8 | CASSSPWGGGETQYF
TRBV6-1 | CASRGGGGSYNEQFF
TRBV4-3 | CASSQDATGDSYEQYF
TRBV7-5 | CARSLPMGQGLAGGDNEQFF
TRBV7-2 | CASSTDRGRGNTIYF
TRBV7-3 | CASSLNGADRTDTQYF
TRBV7-9 | CASSSGTGVPGNEKLFF
TRBV6-5 | CASSYSGQDQPQHF
TRBV28 | CASSLGGTGGQETQYF
TRBV27 | CASSLGPGPGNTIYF
TRBV18 | CASSPAPASGGYEQYF
TRBV19 | CASTPYPGGEQFF
TRBV27 | CASKRGNPDTGELFF
TRBV11-2 | CASSQTGPTYEQYF
TRBV27 | CASSPGVGASSYEQYF
TRBV27 | CASSEDRAPPHEKLFF
TRBV5-1 | CASRGTGGNTEAFF
TRBV5-6 | CASRLRGTGELFF
TRBV15 | CATADSLPGNTIYF
TRBV5-1 | CASSIQGVSTDTQYF